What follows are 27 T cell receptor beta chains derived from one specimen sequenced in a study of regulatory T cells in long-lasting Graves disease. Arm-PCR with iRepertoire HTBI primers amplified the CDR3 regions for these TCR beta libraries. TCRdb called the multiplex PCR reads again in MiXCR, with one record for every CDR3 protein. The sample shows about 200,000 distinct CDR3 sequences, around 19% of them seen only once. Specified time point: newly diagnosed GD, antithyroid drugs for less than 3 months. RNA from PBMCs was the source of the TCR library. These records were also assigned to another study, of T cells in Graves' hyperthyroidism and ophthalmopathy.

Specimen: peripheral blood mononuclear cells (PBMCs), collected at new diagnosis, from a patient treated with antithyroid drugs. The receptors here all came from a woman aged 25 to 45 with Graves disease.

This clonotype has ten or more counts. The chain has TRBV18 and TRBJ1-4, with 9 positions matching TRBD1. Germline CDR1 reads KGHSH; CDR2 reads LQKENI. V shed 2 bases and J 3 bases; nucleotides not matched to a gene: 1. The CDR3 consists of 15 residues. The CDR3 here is CASSPGTGPNEKLFF. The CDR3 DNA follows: TGTGCCAGCTCACCAGGGACAGGGCCTAATGAAAAACTGTTTTTT.

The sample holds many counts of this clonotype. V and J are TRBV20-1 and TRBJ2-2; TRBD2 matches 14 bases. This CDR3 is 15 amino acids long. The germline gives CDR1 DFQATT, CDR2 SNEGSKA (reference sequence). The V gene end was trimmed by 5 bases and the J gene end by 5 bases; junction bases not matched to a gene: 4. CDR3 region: CSASRLAGGTGELFF. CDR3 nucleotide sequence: TGCAGTGCTTCACGACTAGCGGGAGGGACCGGGGAGCTGTTTTTT.

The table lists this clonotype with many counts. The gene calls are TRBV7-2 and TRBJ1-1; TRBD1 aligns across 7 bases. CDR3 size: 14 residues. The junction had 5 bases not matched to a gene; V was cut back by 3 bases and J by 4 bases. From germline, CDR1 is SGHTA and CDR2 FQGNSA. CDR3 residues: CASSFSRGGTEAFF. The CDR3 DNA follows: TGTGCCAGCAGCTTTTCCAGGGGGGGCACTGAAGCTTTCTTT.

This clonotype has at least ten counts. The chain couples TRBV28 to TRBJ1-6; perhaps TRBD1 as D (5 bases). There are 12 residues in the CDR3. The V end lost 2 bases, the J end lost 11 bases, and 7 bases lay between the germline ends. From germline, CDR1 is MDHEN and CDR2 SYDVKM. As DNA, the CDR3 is TGTGCCAGCAGTTTAACAGGAGCACCCCTCCACTTT. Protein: CASSLTGAPLHF.

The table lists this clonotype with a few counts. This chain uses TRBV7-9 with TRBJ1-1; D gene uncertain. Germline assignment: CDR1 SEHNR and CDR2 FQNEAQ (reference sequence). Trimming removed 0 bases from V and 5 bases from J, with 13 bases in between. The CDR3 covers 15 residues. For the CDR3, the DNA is TGTGCCAGCAGCTTAGCTGGGAAACCGGGGACTGAAGCTTTCTTT. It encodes CASSLAGKPGTEAFF. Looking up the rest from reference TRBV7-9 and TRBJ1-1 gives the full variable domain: DTGVSQNPRHKITKRGQNVTFRCDPISEHNRLYWYRQTLGQGPEFLTYFQNEAQLEKSRLLSDRFSAERPKGSFSTLEIQRTEQGDSAMYLCASSLAGKPGTEAFFGQGTRLTVV.

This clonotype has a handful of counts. The CDR3 here is CASSQSQGNYGYTF. CDR3 nucleotides: TGTGCCAGCAGCCAATCACAGGGGAACTATGGCTACACCTTC. The chain carries TRBV16 and TRBJ1-2, with 7 bases fitting TRBD1. This CDR3 comprises 14 residues. The J segment lost 2 bases and the V segment lost 0 bases, leaving 0 bases of the junction unmatched. The germline V gene has CDR1 KGHSY and CDR2 FQNENV.

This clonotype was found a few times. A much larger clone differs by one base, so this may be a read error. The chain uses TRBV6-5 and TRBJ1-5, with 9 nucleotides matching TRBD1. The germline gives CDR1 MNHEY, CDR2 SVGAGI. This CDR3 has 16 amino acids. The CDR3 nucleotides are TGTGCCAGCAGTTACTTAGCGGGACAGGGACATCAGCCCCGGCATTTT. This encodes CASSYLAGQGHQPRHF.

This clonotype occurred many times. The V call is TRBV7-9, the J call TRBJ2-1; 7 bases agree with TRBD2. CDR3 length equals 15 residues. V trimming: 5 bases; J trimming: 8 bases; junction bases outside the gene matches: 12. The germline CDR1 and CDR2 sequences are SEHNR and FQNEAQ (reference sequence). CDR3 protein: CASSALAGRADEQFF. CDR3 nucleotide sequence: TGTGCCAGCAGCGCGTTAGCGGGCCGCGCGGATGAGCAGTTCTTC.

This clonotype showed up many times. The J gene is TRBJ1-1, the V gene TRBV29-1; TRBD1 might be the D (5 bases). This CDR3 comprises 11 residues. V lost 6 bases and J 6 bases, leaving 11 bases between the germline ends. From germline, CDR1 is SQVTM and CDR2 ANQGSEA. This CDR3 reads CSVGRDAEAFF. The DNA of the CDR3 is TGCAGCGTCGGGAGGGACGCTGAAGCTTTCTTT.

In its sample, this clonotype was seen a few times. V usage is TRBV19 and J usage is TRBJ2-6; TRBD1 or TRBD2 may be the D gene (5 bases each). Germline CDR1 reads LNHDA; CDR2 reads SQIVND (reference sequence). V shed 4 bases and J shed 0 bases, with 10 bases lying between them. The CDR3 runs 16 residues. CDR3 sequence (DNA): TGTGCCAGTAGTACAGGGAGATCCTCTGGGGCCAACGTCCTGACTTTC. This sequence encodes CASSTGRSSGANVLTF.

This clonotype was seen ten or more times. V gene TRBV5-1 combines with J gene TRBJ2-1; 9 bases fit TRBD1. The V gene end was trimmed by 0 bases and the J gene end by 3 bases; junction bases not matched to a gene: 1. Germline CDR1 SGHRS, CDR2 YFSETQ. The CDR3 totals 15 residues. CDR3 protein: CASSLEDRGYNEQFF. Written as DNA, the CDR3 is TGCGCCAGCAGCTTGGAGGACAGGGGCTACAATGAGCAGTTCTTC.

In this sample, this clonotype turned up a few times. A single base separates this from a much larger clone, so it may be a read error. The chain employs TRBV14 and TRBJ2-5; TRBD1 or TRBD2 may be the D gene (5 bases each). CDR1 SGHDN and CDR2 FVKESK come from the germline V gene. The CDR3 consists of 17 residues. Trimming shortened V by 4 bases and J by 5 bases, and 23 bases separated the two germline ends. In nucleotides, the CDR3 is TGTGCCAGCAGCCCTCCCCTCCTAGTGGGGGTTGCTGAGACCCAGTACTTC. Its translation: CASSPPLLVGVAETQYF.

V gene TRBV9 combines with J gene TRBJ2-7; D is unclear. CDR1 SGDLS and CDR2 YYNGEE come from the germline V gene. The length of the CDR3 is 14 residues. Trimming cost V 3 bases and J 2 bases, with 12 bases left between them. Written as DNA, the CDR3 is TGTGCCAGCAGCGGAGGCTGGCAACCCTACGAGCAGTACTTC. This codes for CASSGGWQPYEQYF.

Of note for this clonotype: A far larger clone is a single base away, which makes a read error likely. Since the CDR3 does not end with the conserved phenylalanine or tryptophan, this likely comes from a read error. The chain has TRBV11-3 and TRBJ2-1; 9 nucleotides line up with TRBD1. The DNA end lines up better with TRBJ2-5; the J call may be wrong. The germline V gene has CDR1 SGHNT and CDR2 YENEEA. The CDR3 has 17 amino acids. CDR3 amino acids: CASSLGPGQGKGETQYS. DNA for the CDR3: TGTGCCAGCAGCTTAGGCCCGGGACAGGGCAAGGGAGAGACCCAGTACTCC.

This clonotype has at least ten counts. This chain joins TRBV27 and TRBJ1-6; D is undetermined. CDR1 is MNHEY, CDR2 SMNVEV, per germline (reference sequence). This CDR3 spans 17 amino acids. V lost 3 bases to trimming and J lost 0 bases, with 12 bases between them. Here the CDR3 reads CASSFQGLSSYNSPLHF. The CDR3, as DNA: TGTGCCAGCAGTTTCCAAGGACTGAGCTCCTATAATTCACCCCTCCACTTT.

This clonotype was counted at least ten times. For the CDR3, the DNA is TGCAGCGTACGACTAGCCTACAATGAGCAGTTCTTC. It specifies CSVRLAYNEQFF. V is TRBV29-1 and J is TRBJ2-1; perhaps TRBD2 as D (6 bases). The V gene's germline CDR1 is SQVTM and CDR2 ANQGSEA. The CDR3 length is 12 residues. V was pared by 6 bases and J by 2 bases, with 8 bases between.

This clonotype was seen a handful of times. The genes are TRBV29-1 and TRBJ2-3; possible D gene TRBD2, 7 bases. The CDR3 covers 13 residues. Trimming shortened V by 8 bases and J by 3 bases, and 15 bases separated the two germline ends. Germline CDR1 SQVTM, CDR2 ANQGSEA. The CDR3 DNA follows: TGCAGCTTGAGGGGGAGGGTTACAGATACGCAGTATTTT. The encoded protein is CSLRGRVTDTQYF.

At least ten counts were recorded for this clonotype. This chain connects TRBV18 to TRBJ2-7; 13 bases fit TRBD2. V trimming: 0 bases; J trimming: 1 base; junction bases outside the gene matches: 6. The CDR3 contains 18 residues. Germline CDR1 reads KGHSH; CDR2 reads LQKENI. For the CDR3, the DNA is TGTGCCAGCTCACCACCTACTAGCGGGGGGGCCTTGTCCTACGAGCAGTACTTC. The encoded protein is CASSPPTSGGALSYEQYF.

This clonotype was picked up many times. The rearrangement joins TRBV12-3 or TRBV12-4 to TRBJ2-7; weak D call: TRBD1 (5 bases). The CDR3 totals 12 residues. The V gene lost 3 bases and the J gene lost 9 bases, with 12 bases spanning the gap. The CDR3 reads CASSFTPQGQYF. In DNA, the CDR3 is TGTGCCAGCAGTTTTACCCCGCAGGGGCAGTACTTC.

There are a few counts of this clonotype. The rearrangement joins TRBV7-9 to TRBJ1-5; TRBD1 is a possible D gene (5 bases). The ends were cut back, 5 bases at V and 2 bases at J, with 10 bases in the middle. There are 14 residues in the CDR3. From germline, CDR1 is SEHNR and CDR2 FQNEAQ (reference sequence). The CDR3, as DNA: TGTGCCAGCAGCGTCCAGGGTGGCAATCAGCCCCAGCATTTT. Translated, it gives CASSVQGGNQPQHF.

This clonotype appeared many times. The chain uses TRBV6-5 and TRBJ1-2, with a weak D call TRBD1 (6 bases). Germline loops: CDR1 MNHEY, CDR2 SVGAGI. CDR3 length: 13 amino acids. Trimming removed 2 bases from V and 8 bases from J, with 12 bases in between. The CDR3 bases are TGTGCCAGCAGTTACCTAACAGGGAGAGGCTACACCTTC. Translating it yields CASSYLTGRGYTF.

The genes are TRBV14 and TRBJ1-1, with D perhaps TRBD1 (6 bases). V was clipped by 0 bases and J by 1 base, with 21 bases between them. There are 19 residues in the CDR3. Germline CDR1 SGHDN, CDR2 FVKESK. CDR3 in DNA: TGTGCCAGCAGCCAAGAGGTCGCGGGACACATAATGACGAACACTGAAGCTTTCTTT. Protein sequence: CASSQEVAGHIMTNTEAFF.

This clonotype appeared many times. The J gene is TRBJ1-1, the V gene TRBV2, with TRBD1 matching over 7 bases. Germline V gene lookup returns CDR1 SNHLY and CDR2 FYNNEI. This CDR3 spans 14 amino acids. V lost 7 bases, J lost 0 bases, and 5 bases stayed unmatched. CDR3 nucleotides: TGTGCCAGCAAAGAGGGGGCGATGAACACTGAAGCTTTCTTT. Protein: CASKEGAMNTEAFF.

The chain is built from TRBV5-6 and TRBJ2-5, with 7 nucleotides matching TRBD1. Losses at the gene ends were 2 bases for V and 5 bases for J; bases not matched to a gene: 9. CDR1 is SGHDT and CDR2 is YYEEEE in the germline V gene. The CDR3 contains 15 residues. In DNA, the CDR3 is TGTGCCAGCAGCTTTGGACAGGCGGTAGGGGAGACCCAGTACTTC. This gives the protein CASSFGQAVGETQYF.

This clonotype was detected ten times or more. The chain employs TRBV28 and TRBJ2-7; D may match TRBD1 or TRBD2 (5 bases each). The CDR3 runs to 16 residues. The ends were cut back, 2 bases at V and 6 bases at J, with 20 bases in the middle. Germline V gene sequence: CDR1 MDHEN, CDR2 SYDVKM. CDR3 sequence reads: CASSLIRTGGSGEQYF. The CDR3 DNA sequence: TGTGCCAGCAGTTTAATAAGAACAGGAGGCTCGGGCGAGCAGTACTTC.

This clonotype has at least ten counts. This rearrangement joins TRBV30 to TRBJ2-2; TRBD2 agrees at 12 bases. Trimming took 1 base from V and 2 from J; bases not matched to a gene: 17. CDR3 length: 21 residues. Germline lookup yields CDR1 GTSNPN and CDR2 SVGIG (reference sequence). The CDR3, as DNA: TGTGCCTGGAGTGGGTCCCGGACTAGCGGGGCCTATTCCGCTAACACCGGGGAGCTGTTTTTT. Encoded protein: CAWSGSRTSGAYSANTGELFF.

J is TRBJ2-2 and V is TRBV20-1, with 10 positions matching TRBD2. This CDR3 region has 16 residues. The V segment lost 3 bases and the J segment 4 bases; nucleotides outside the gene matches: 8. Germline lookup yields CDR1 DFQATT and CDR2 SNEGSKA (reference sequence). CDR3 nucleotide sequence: TGCAGTGCTAGGTTTGAGGGGACTAGCGCCACCGGGGAGCTGTTTTTT. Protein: CSARFEGTSATGELFF.